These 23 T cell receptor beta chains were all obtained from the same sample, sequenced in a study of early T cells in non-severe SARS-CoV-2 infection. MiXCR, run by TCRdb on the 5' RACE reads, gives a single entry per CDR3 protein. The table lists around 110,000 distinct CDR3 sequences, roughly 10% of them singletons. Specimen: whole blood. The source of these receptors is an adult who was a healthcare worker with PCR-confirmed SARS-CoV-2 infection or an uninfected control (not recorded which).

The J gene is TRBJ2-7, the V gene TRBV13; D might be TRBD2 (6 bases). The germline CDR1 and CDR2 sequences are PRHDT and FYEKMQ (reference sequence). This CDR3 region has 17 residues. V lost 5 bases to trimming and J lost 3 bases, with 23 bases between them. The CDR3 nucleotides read TGTGCCAGCAGCACGAGAGGGCTAGCGAAAGATCGCTACGAGCAGTACTTC. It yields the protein CASSTRGLAKDRYEQYF.

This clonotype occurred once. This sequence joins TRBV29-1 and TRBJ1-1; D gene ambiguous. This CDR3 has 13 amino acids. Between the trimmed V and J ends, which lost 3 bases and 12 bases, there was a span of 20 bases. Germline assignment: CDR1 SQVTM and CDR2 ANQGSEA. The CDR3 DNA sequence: TGCAGCGTTGATATCCCCTTAACCAGTTTTCCTTTCTTT. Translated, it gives CSVDIPLTSFPFF. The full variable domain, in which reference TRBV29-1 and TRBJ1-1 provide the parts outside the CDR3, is SAVISQKPSRDICQRGTSLTIQCQVDSQVTMMFWYRQQPGQSLTLIATANQGSEATYESGFVIDKFPISRPNLTFSTLTVSNMSPEDSSIYLCSVDIPLTSFPFFGQGTRLTVV.

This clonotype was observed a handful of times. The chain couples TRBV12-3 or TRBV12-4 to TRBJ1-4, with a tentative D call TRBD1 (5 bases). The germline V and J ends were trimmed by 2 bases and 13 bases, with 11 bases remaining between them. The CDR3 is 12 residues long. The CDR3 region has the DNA TGTGCCAGCAGTTTACAGGGTCTGAGACTGTTTTTT. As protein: CASSLQGLRLFF.

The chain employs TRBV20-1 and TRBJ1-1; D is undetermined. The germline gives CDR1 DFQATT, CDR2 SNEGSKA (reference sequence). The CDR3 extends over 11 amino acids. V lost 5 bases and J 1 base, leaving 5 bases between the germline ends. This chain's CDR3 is CSAPRNTEAFF. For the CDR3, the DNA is TGCAGTGCTCCCAGGAACACTGAAGCTTTCTTT.

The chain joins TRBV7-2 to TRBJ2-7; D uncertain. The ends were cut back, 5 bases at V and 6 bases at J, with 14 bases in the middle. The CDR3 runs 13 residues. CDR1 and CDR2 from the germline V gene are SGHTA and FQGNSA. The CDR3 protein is CASSPTGPGEQYF. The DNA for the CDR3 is TGTGCCAGCAGCCCAACGGGCCCGGGCGAGCAGTACTTC.

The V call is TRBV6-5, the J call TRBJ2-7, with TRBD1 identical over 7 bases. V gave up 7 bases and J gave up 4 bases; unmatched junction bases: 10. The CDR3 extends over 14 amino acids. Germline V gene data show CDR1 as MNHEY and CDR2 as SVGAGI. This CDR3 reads CASTPIGTVYEQYF. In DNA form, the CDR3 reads TGTGCCAGCACCCCAATAGGGACAGTATACGAGCAGTACTTC.

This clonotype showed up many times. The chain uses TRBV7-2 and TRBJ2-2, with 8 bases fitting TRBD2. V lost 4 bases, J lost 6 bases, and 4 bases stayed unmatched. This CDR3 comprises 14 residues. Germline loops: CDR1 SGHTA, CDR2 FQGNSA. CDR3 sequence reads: CASSSRGGAGELFF. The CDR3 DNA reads TGTGCCAGCAGCTCCCGGGGGGGGGCCGGGGAGCTGTTTTTT.

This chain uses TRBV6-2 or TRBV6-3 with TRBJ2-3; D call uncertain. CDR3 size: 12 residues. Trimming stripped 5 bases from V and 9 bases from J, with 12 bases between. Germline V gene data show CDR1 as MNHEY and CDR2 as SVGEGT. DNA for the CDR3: TGTGCCAGCAGTACCCGGCGCTGGACGCAGTATTTT. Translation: CASSTRRWTQYF.

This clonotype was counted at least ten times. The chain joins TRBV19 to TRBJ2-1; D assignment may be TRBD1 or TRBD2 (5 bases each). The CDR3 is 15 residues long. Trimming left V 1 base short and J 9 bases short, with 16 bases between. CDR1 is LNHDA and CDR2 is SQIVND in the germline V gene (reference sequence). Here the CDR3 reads CASSIGQGVSIEQFF. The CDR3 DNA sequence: TGTGCCAGTAGTATAGGCCAGGGAGTAAGCATTGAGCAGTTCTTC.

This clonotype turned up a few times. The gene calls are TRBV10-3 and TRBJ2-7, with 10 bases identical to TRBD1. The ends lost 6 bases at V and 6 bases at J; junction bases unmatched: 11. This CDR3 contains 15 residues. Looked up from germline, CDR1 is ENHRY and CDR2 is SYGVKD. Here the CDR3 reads CAIRSDRGQPGEQYF. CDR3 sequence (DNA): TGTGCCATCAGGTCCGACAGGGGGCAACCGGGCGAGCAGTACTTC.

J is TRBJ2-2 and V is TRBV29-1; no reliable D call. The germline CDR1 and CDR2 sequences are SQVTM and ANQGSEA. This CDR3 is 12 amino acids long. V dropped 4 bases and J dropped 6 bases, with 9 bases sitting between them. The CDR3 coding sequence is TGCAGCGTTGGCGTTCTCTCCGGGGAGCTGTTTTTT. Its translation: CSVGVLSGELFF.

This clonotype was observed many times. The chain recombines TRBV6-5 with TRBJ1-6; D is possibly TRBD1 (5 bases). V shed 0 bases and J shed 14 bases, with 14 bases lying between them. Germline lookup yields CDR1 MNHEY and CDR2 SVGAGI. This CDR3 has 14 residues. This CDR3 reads CASSYSRNSGALHF. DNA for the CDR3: TGTGCCAGCAGTTACTCGAGGAATTCGGGGGCCCTCCACTTT.

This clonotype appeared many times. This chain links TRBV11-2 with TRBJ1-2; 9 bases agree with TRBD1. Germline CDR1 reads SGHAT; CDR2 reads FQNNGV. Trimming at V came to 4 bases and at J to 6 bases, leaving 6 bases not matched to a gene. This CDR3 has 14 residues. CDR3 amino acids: CASSSLDRGHGYTF. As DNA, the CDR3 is TGTGCCAGCAGCTCCTTGGACAGGGGACATGGCTACACCTTC.

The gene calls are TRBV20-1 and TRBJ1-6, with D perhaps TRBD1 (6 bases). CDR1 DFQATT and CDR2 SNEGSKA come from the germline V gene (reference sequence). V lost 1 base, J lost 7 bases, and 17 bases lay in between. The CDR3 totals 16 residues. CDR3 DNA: TGCAGTGCTAGAGTCCCTACAGGGTCACCAAATTCACCCCTCCACTTT. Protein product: CSARVPTGSPNSPLHF.

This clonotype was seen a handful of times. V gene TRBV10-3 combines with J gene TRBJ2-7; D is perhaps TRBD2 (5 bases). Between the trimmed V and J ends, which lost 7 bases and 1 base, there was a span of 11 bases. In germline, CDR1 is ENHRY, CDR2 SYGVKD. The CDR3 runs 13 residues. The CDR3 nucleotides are TGTGCCATCAAGACTAACCAATCCTACGAGCAGTACTTC. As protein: CAIKTNQSYEQYF.

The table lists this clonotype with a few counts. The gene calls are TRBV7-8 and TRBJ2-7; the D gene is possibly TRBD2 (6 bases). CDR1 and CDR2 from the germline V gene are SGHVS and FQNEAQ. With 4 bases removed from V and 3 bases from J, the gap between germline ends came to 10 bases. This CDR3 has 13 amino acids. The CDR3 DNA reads TGTGCCAGCAGCTCGGGGGAGGTCTACGAGCAGTACTTC. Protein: CASSSGEVYEQYF.

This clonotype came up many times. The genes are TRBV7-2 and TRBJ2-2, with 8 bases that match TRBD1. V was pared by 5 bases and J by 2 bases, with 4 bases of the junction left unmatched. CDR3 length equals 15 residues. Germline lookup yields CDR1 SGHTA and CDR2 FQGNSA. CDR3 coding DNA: TGTGCCAGCAGCCCGGACAGGGATAACACCGGGGAGCTGTTTTTT. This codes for CASSPDRDNTGELFF.

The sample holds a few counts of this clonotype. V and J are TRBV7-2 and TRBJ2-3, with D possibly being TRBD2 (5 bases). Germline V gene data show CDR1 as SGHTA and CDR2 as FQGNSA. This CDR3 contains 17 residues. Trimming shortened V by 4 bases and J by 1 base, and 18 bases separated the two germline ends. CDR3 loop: CASSSDGEVSGTDTQYF. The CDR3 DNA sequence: TGTGCCAGCAGCTCCGATGGTGAGGTTAGCGGCACAGATACGCAGTATTTT.

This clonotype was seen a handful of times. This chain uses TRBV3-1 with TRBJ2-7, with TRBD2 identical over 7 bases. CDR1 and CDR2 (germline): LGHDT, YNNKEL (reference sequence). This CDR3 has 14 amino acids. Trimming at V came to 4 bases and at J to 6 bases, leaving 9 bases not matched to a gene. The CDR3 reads CASSLGGKVIEQYF. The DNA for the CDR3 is TGTGCCAGCAGCCTGGGAGGGAAAGTAATCGAGCAGTACTTC.

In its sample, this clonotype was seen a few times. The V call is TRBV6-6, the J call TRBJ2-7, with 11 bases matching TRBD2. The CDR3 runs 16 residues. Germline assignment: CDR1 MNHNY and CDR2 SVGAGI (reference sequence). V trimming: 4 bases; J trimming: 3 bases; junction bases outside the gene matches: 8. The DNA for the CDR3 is TGTGCCAGCAGTTTCTCCCGACTAGCGGGGAACTACGAGCAGTACTTC. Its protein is CASSFSRLAGNYEQYF.

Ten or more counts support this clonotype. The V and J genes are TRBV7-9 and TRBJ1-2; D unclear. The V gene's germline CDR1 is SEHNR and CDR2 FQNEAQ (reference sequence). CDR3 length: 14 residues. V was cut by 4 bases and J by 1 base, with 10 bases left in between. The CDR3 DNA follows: TGTGCCAGCAGCTCAGAGACGTATAACTATGGCTACACCTTC. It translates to CASSSETYNYGYTF.

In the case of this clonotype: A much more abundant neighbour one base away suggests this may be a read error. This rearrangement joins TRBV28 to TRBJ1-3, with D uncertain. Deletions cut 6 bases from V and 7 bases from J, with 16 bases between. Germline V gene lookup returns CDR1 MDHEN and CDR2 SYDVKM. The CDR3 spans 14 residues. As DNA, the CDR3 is TGTGCCAGCAGGCCTTTGAGTTCGGCCAACACCATATATTTT. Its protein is CASRPLSSANTIYF. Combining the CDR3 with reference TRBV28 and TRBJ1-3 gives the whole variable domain DVKVTQSSRYLVKRTGEKVFLECVQDMDHENMFWYRQDPGLGLRLIYFSYDVKMKEKGDIPEGYSVSREKKERFSLILESASTNQTSMYLCASRPLSSANTIYFGEGSWLTVV.

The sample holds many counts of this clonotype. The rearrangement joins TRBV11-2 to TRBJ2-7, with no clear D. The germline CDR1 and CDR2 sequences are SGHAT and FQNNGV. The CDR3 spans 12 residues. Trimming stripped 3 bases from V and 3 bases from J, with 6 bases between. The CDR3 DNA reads TGTGCCAGCAGCTTCTACGGCTACGAGCAGTACTTC. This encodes CASSFYGYEQYF.